A single sample is the source of the 5 T cell receptor beta chains below, sequenced in a study of T cells in Graves' hyperthyroidism and ophthalmopathy. Amplification targeted TCR beta CDR3 regions from RNA transcripts. Initially, a first-round RT-PCR of the TCR CDR3 employed the HTBI primer set. TCRdb reprocessed the multiplex PCR reads via MiXCR and lists one record per CDR3 protein. The sample shows around 520,000 distinct CDR3 sequences, 24% of them seen only once. Sample: blood. The receptors were gathered from a woman aged 25-40 years with Graves' ophthalmopathy.

The rearrangement links TRBV7-2 to TRBJ2-7, with 9 bases fitting TRBD2. The CDR3 length is 16 residues. Germline assignment: CDR1 SGHTA and CDR2 FQGNSA. Trimming at V came to 0 bases and at J to 3 bases, leaving 6 bases not matched to a gene. The CDR3: CASSLAGLALIYEQYF. The CDR3 DNA is TGTGCCAGCAGCTTAGCGGGACTAGCCCTGATCTACGAGCAGTACTTC.

The chain is built from TRBV16 and TRBJ2-7; perhaps D is TRBD1 or TRBD2 (5 bases each). From germline, CDR1 is KGHSY and CDR2 FQNENV. V was pared by 4 bases and J by 6 bases, with 10 bases between. The CDR3 is 12 amino acids. The DNA for the CDR3 is TGTGCCAGCAGCCTAACGAGGGGCGAGCAGTACTTC. It translates to CASSLTRGEQYF.

This clonotype was picked up a small number of times. The chain couples TRBV5-6 to TRBJ2-7, with D unresolved. V was pared by 1 base and J by 3 bases, with 17 bases between. The CDR3 spans 16 residues. CDR1 and CDR2 (germline): SGHDT, YYEEEE. CDR3 region: CASSLFSRTRFYEQYF. Written as DNA, the CDR3 is TGTGCCAGCAGCTTGTTTAGTCGAACCCGCTTCTACGAGCAGTACTTC.

This clonotype has ten or more counts. The chain links TRBV6-5 to TRBJ1-2; no firm D call. This CDR3 comprises 15 residues. V shed 7 bases and J shed 4 bases, with 19 bases lying between them. Germline assignment: CDR1 MNHEY and CDR2 SVGAGI. The CDR3 spells CASTSRISGLYGYTF. The CDR3 nucleotides read TGTGCCAGCACCTCACGGATTAGTGGGCTCTATGGCTACACCTTC.

This chain links TRBV7-8 with TRBJ2-7; possibly TRBD1 for D (6 bases). The CDR3 runs 16 residues. CDR1 and CDR2 (germline): SGHVS, FQNEAQ. V lost 2 bases and J lost 0, with 14 bases in between. CDR3 region: CASSLWDTRISYEQYF. CDR3 coding DNA: TGTGCCAGCAGCTTATGGGACACGAGGATCTCCTACGAGCAGTACTTC.